One TCR beta chain is described in this entry. The data were taken from a study of T cell changes during pregnancy in multiple sclerosis. Assay used: immunoSEQ multiplex PCR; TCRdb lists only in-frame clones, some missing. The table lists 95,000 to 100,000 clones, 91% of them singletons. Germline CDR1 reads MNHNS; CDR2 reads SASEGT. Trimming took off 2 bases at V and 2 bases at J, with 13 bases between the two ends. The CDR3 loop spans 16 amino acids. The source of this sequence is a female donor with multiple sclerosis, enrolled in a pregnancy study. The V gene is TRBV6-1, the J gene TRBJ1-3; D perhaps matches TRBD1 (6 bases). The sequences come from peripheral blood, collected in the second trimester of pregnancy. CDR3: CASSEPPGAAGNTIYF. DNA for the CDR3: TGTGCCAGCAGTGAACCCCCAGGGGCGGCTGGAAACACCATATATTTT.